The 17 T cell receptor beta chains below all came from one sample that was sequenced in a study of blood T cell repertoires in COVID-19. The assay was immunoSEQ multiplex PCR, and TCRdb's table has in-frame clones only and misses some. The table shows about 8,000 clones, with around 90% occurring only once. The sequenced material came from peripheral blood. These receptors were taken from a woman aged 50 to 65 with active COVID-19.

V usage is TRBV30 and J usage is TRBJ1-5; 11 bases fit TRBD1. The CDR3 consists of 13 residues. Trimming at V came to 8 bases and at J to 4 bases, leaving 4 bases not matched to a gene. Looked up from germline, CDR1 is GTSNPN and CDR2 is SVGIG (reference sequence). CDR3 DNA: TGTGCCGCGGGACAGGGGGGAAATCAGCCCCAGCATTTT. Protein sequence: CAAGQGGNQPQHF.

The chain carries TRBV3-1 (or the pseudogene TRBV3-2) and TRBJ2-7; tentatively, D is TRBD2 (5 bases). CDR1 is LGHDT, CDR2 YNNKEL, per germline (reference sequence). Trimming stripped 2 bases from V and 2 bases from J, with 13 bases between. The CDR3 covers 15 residues. The CDR3 region is CASSQLVGRTYEQYF. CDR3 DNA sequence: TGTGCCAGCAGCCAATTGGTGGGGAGAACCTACGAGCAGTACTTC.

The rearrangement uses TRBV5-1 and TRBJ2-1; D is possibly TRBD2 (7 bases). The CDR3 is 18 amino acids. Germline V lookup: CDR1 SGHRS, CDR2 YFSETQ. Trimming cost V 0 bases and J 4 bases, with 20 bases left between them. CDR3 residues: CASSLAKGGVRIYNEQFF. CDR3 in DNA: TGCGCCAGCAGCTTGGCCAAAGGGGGGGTGAGAATTTACAATGAGCAGTTCTTC. Supplemented by reference TRBV5-1 and TRBJ2-1, the full variable domain reads KAGVTQTPRYLIKTRGQQVTLSCSPISGHRSVSWYQQTPGQGLQFLFEYFSETQRNKGNFPGRFSGRQFSNSRSEMNVSTLELGDSALYLCASSLAKGGVRIYNEQFFGPGTRLTVL.

The V and J genes are TRBV5-6 and TRBJ2-1, with D possibly matching TRBD1 (5 bases). Trimming left V 5 bases short and J 9 bases short, with 15 bases between. The CDR3 loop spans 13 amino acids. Germline V gene sequence: CDR1 SGHDT, CDR2 YYEEEE. DNA of the CDR3: TGTGCCAGCAGTTACGATCAGGGTTTTGAGCAGTTCTTC. Protein sequence: CASSYDQGFEQFF.

The gene calls are TRBV28 and TRBJ2-1; D call uncertain. V lost 7 bases and J lost 3, with 19 bases in between. The CDR3 loop spans 16 amino acids. Germline CDR1 is MDHEN and CDR2 is SYDVKM. The CDR3 is CASNSWPGSIYNEQFF. DNA for the CDR3: TGTGCCAGCAATTCTTGGCCAGGAAGCATCTACAATGAGCAGTTCTTC.

The V and J genes are TRBV7-9 and TRBJ1-2, with 10 bases identical to TRBD1. This CDR3 is 13 amino acids long. Germline V CDR1 and CDR2: SEHNR, FQNEAQ (reference sequence). The trim removed 5 bases at V and 8 bases at J, leaving 5 bases unmatched. CDR3 DNA sequence: TGTGCCAGCAGCACAGACAGGGGGCACGGCTACACCTTC. Amino acid sequence: CASSTDRGHGYTF.

This chain uses TRBV18 with TRBJ2-3, with D perhaps TRBD2 (5 bases). CDR3 size: 16 residues. V was pared by 0 bases and J by 1 base, with 11 bases between. Germline V CDR1 and CDR2: KGHSH, LQKENI. The CDR3 coding sequence is TGTGCCAGCTCACCACCCGGCGGGCCCGGCACAGATACGCAGTATTTT. It is translated as CASSPPGGPGTDTQYF.

The rearrangement links TRBV6-4 to TRBJ2-3; tentative D call: TRBD2 (5 bases). The CDR3 contains 15 residues. V was pared by 4 bases and J by 2 bases, with 13 bases between. Looked up from germline, CDR1 is MRHNA and CDR2 is SNTAGT. The CDR3 DNA follows: TGTGCCAGCAGTGCCGGGGTTCGGGACACAGATACGCAGTATTTT. It codes for CASSAGVRDTDTQYF.

The chain employs TRBV28 and TRBJ2-1; 8 bases agree with TRBD1. Germline V gene data show CDR1 as MDHEN and CDR2 as SYDVKM. V dropped 4 bases and J dropped 2; count of bases not matched to a gene: 7. The CDR3 has 16 residues. The chain's CDR3 is CASSSPPGGAYNEQFF. CDR3 nucleotides: TGTGCCAGCAGTTCCCCACCAGGGGGCGCCTACAATGAGCAGTTCTTC.

The chain joins TRBV4-1 to TRBJ2-1, with TRBD1 as a possible D gene (5 bases). The CDR3 loop spans 15 amino acids. Germline V gene data show CDR1 as MGHRA and CDR2 as YSYEKL. Trimming shortened V by 2 bases and J by 4 bases, and 12 bases separated the two germline ends. The CDR3 region has the DNA TGCGCCAGCAGCCAAAGGACAAGGAATTACAATGAGCAGTTCTTC. This codes for CASSQRTRNYNEQFF.

The genes are TRBV5-1 and TRBJ1-1; D gene ambiguous. The CDR3 covers 12 residues. V was cut by 0 bases and J by 5 bases, with 5 bases left in between. Germline CDR1 is SGHRS and CDR2 is YFSETQ. The CDR3 loop reads CASSLGQTEAFF. DNA of the CDR3: TGCGCCAGCAGCTTGGGGCAGACTGAAGCTTTCTTT.

This rearrangement joins TRBV28 to TRBJ2-2, with D tentatively TRBD2 (6 bases). This CDR3 is built from 16 residues. V dropped 0 bases and J dropped 6 bases, with 14 bases sitting between them. The germline V gene has CDR1 MDHEN and CDR2 SYDVKM. The CDR3 loop is CASSLWVGGSPGELFF. CDR3 nucleotides: TGTGCCAGCAGTTTATGGGTTGGGGGGAGCCCCGGGGAGCTGTTTTTT.

The chain recombines TRBV5-1 with TRBJ2-5; TRBD2 might be the D (6 bases). The germline CDR1 and CDR2 sequences are SGHRS and YFSETQ. The CDR3 has 14 residues. Trimming took off 3 bases at V and 5 bases at J, with 14 bases between the two ends. CDR3 nucleotide sequence: TGCGCCAGCAGCTCCCTGGCGGGGCGGGAGACCCAGTACTTC. Protein: CASSSLAGRETQYF.

The V gene is TRBV19, the J gene TRBJ1-1, with 7 bases lining up with TRBD1. Germline V gene sequence: CDR1 LNHDA, CDR2 SQIVND (reference sequence). Losses at the gene ends were 4 bases for V and 11 bases for J; bases not matched to a gene: 7. The CDR3 loop spans 12 amino acids. CDR3 region: CASSTYRGQAFF. Written as DNA, the CDR3 is TGTGCCAGTAGTACATACAGGGGACAGGCTTTCTTT.

The J gene is TRBJ2-5, the V gene TRBV2; D is uncertain. The ends were cut back, 8 bases at V and 0 bases at J, with 13 bases in the middle. Germline assignment: CDR1 SNHLY and CDR2 FYNNEI. The CDR3 extends over 14 amino acids. The CDR3 is CASSRRANQETQYF. In nucleotides, the CDR3 is TGTGCCAGCTCAAGGAGAGCTAACCAAGAGACCCAGTACTTC.

This chain connects TRBV9 to TRBJ1-2, with 8 bases identical to TRBD1. Looked up from germline, CDR1 is SGDLS and CDR2 is YYNGEE. J lost 7 bases, V lost 2 bases, and 7 bases had no gene match. This CDR3 region has 14 residues. CDR3 in amino acids: CASSVGRGLLGYTF. DNA of the CDR3: TGTGCCAGCAGCGTGGGCAGGGGGCTTCTTGGCTACACCTTC.

The gene calls are TRBV19 and TRBJ2-7; 7 bases fit TRBD1. Germline lookup yields CDR1 LNHDA and CDR2 SQIVND (reference sequence). Losses at the gene ends were 6 bases for V and 3 bases for J; bases not matched to a gene: 11. This CDR3 has 15 amino acids. The CDR3 sequence: CASRSPRQGVYEQYF. For the CDR3, the DNA is TGTGCCAGTAGATCTCCTAGGCAGGGGGTCTACGAGCAGTACTTC. Variable domain in full (rest from reference TRBV19 and TRBJ2-7): DGGITQSPKYLFRKEGQNVTLSCEQNLNHDAMYWYRQDPGQGLRLIYYSQIVNDFQKGDIAEGYSVSREKKESFPLTVTSAQKNPTAFYLCASRSPRQGVYEQYFGPGTRLTVT.